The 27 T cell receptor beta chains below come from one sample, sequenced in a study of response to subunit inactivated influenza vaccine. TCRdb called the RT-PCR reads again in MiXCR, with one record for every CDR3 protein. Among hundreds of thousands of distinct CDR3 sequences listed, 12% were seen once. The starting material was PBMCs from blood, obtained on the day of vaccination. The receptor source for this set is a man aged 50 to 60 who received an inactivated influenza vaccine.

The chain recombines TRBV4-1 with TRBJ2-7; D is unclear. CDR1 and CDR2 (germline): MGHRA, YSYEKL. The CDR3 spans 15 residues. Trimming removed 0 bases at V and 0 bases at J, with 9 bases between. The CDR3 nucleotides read TGCGCCAGCAGCCAAGACGATGACACCTCCTACGAGCAGTACTTC. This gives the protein CASSQDDDTSYEQYF.

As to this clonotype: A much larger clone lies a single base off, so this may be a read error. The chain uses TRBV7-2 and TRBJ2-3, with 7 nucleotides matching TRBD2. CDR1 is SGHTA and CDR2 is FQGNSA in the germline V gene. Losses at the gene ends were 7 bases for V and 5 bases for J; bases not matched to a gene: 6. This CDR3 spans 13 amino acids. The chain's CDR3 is CASKAGVLDTQYF. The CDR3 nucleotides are TGTGCCAGCAAGGCGGGAGTTTTAGATACGCAGTATTTT.

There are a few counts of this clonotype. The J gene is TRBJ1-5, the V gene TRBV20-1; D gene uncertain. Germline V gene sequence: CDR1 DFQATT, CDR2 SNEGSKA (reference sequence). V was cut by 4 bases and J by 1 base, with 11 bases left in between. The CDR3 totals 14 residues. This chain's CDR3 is CSAIALQSNQPQHF. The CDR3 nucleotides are TGCAGTGCTATAGCCTTACAGAGCAATCAGCCCCAGCATTTT.

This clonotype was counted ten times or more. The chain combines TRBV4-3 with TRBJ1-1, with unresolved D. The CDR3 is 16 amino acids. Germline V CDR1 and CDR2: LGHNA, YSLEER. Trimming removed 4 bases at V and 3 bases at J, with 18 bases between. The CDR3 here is CASSPRSGRLDTEAFF. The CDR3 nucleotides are TGCGCCAGCAGCCCCCGGAGCGGCAGGCTAGACACTGAAGCTTTCTTT.

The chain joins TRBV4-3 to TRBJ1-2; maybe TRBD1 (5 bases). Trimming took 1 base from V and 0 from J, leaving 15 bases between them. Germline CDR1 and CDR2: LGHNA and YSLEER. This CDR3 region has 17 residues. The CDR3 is CASSQGGSWVPNYGYTF. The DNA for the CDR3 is TGCGCCAGCAGCCAAGGGGGGTCGTGGGTTCCTAACTATGGCTACACCTTC.

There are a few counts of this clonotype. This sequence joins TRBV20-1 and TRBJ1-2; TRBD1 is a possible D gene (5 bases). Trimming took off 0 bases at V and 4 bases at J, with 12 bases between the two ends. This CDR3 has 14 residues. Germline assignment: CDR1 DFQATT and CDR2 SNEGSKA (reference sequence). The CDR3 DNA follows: TGCAGTGCTAGAGATAGGGGATCTGGCTATGGCTACACCTTC. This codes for CSARDRGSGYGYTF.

The CDR3 region has the DNA TGTGCCAGCAGCTTATATGGCAGAAACACCGGGGAGCTGTTTTTT. Translated: CASSLYGRNTGELFF. This rearrangement joins TRBV7-2 to TRBJ2-2; D gene uncertain. Germline lookup yields CDR1 SGHTA and CDR2 FQGNSA. CDR3 length: 15 amino acids. V was trimmed by 2 bases and J by 2 bases, leaving 9 bases between them.

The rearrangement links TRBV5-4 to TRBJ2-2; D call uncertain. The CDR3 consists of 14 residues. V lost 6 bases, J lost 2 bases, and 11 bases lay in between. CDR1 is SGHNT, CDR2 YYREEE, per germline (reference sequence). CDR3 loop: CASMRTDNTGELFF. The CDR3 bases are TGTGCCAGCATGCGGACGGATAACACCGGGGAGCTGTTTTTT.

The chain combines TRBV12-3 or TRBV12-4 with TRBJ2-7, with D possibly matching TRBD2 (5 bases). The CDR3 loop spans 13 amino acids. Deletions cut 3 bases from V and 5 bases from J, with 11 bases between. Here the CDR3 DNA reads TGTGCCAGCAGTTTCGGGATGGGTAACGAGCAGTACTTC. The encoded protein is CASSFGMGNEQYF.

Here the CDR3 reads CASSRRIGRGNTGELFF. For the CDR3, the DNA is TGTGCCAGCAGCCGGAGGATCGGCCGGGGTAACACCGGGGAGCTGTTTTTT. The J gene is TRBJ2-2, the V gene TRBV14; the D gene is possibly TRBD2 (5 bases). The CDR3 consists of 17 residues. CDR1 and CDR2 (germline): SGHDN, FVKESK. Deletions cut 4 bases from V and 2 bases from J, with 17 bases between.

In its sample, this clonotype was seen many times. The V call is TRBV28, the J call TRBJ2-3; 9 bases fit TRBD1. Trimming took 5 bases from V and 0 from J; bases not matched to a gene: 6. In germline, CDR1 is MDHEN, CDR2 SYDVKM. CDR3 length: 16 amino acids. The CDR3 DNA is TGTGCCAGCAGTCCCTGGACAGGGGCTAGCACAGATACGCAGTATTTT. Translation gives CASSPWTGASTDTQYF.

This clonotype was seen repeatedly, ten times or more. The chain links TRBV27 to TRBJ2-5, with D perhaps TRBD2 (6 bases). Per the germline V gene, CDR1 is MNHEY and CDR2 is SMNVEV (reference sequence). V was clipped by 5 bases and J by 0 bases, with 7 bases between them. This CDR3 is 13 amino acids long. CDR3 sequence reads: CASSRLDQETQYF. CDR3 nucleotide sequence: TGTGCCAGCAGTCGACTAGACCAAGAGACCCAGTACTTC.

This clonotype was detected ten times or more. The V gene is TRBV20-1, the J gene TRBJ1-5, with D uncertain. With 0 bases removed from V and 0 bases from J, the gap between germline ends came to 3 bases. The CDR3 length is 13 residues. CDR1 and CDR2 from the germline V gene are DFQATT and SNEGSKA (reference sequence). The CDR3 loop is CSARDHSNQPQHF. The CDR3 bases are TGCAGTGCTAGAGATCATAGCAATCAGCCCCAGCATTTT.

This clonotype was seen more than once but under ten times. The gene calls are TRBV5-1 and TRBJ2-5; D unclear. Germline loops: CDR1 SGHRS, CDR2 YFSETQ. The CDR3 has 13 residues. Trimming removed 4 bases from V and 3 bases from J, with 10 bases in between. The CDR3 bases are TGCGCCAGCAGCGTACAAGATAAAGAGACCCAGTACTTC. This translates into CASSVQDKETQYF.

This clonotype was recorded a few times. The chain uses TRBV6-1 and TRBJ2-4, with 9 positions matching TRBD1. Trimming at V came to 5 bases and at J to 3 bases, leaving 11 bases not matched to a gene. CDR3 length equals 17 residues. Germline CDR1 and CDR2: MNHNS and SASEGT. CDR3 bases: TGTGCCAGCAGTCGGGACAGGGACGGTCGGAGCAAAAACATTCAGTACTTC. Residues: CASSRDRDGRSKNIQYF.

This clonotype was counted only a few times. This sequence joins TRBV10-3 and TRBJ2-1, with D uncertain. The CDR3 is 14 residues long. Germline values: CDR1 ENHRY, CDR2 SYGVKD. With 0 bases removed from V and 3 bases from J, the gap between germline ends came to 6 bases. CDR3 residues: CAISESGYYNEQFF. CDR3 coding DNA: TGTGCCATCAGTGAGTCAGGGTACTACAATGAGCAGTTCTTC.

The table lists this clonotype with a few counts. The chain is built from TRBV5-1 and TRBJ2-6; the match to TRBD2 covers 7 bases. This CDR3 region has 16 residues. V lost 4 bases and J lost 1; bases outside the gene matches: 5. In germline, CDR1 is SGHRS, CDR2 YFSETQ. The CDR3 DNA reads TGCGCCAGCAGCCTCTCGGGGGGATCTGGGGCCAACGTCCTGACTTTC. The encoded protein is CASSLSGGSGANVLTF.

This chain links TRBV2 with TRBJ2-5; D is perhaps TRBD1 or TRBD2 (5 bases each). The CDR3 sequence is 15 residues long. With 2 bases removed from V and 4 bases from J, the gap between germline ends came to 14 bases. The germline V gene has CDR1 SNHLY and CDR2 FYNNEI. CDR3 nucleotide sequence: TGTGCCAGCAGTGAATTAAGGGGTGGAGGAGAGACCCAGTACTTC. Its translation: CASSELRGGGETQYF.

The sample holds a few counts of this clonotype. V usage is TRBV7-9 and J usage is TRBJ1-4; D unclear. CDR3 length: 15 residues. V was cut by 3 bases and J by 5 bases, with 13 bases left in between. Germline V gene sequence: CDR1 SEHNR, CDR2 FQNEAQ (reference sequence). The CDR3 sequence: CASSFGGIGNEKLFF. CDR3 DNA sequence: TGTGCCAGCAGCTTTGGAGGAATCGGAAATGAAAAACTGTTTTTT.

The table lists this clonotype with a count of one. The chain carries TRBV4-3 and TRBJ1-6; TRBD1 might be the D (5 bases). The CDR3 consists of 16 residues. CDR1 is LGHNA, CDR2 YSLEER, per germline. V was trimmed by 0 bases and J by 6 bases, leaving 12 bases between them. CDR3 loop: CASSQDFARVNSPLHF. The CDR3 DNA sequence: TGCGCCAGCAGCCAAGATTTTGCCAGGGTTAATTCACCCCTCCACTTT.

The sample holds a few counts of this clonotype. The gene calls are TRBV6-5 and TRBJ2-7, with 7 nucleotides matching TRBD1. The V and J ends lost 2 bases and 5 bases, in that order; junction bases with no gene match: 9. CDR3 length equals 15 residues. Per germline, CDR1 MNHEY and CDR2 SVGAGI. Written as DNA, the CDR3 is TGTGCCAGCAGTTACACTTACACAGGGGCCCACGAGCAGTACTTC. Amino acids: CASSYTYTGAHEQYF.

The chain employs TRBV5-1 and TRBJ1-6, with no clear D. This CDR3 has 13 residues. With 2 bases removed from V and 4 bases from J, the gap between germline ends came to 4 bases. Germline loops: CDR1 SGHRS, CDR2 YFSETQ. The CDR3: CASSFNYNSPLHF. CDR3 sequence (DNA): TGCGCCAGCAGCTTTAATTATAATTCACCCCTCCACTTT. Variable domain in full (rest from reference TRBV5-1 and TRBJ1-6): KAGVTQTPRYLIKTRGQQVTLSCSPISGHRSVSWYQQTPGQGLQFLFEYFSETQRNKGNFPGRFSGRQFSNSRSEMNVSTLELGDSALYLCASSFNYNSPLHFGNGTRLTVT.

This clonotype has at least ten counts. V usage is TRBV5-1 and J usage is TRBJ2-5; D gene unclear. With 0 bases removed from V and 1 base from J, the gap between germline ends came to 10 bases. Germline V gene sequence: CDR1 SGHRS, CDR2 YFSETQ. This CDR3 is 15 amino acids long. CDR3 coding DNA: TGCGCCAGCAGCTTGGCCACCGGTATCCAAGAGACCCAGTACTTC. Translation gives CASSLATGIQETQYF.

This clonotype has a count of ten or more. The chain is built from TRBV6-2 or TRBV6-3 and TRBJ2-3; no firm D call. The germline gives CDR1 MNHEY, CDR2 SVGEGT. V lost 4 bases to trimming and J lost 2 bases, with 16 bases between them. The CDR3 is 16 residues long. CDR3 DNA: TGTGCCAGCAGTTCCCGGACCTACTACTACACAGATACGCAGTATTTT. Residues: CASSSRTYYYTDTQYF.

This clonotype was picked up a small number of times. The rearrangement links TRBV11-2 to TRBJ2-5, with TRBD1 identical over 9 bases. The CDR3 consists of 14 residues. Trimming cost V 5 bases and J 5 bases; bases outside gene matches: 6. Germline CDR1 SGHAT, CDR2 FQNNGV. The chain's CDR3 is CASSQTGGWETQYF. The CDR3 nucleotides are TGTGCCAGCAGCCAGACAGGGGGGTGGGAGACCCAGTACTTC.

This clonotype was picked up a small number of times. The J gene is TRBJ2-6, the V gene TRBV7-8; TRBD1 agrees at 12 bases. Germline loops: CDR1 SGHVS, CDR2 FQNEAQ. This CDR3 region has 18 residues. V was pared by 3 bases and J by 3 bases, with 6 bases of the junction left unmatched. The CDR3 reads CASSFQGQGALGANVLTF. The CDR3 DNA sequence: TGTGCCAGCAGCTTTCAGGGACAGGGGGCGCTTGGGGCCAACGTCCTGACTTTC.

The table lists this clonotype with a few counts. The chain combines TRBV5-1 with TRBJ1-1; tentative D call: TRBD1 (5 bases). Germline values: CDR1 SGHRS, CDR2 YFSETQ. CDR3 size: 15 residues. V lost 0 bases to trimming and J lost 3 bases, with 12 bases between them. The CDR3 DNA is TGCGCCAGCAGCTTGGGGGTCGACAGTTACACTGAAGCTTTCTTT. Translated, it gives CASSLGVDSYTEAFF.